This T cell receptor (beta chain) was found in a study of early T cells in non-severe SARS-CoV-2 infection. Background on the study: The authors sequenced bulk RNA from unsorted whole blood, leaving chains unpaired. General observations from the study: Anti-spike CD8 responses were favored in VDJdb matching, and private and CD4 specificities were missed.

With V trimmed by 4 bases and J by 1 base, 4 bases remained unmatched. Germline CDR1 is MGHRA and CDR2 is YSYEKL. This CDR3 is 15 amino acids long. Unique molecular identifiers were attached to individual cDNA molecules. TCRdb recomputed calls from the 5' RACE reads with MiXCR, one row per CDR3 protein. This repertoire shows approximately 76,000 distinct CDR3 sequences, over 13% found once; its top ten account for 3%. About this clonotype: The antigen is not known.

The specimen was whole blood. The chain recombines TRBV4-1 with TRBJ2-7, with 10 bases lining up with TRBD2. This clonotype was obtained from an adult who was a healthcare worker with PCR-confirmed SARS-CoV-2 infection or an uninfected control (not recorded which). The CDR3 is CASSPTSGLSYEQYF. The DNA for the CDR3 is TGCGCCAGCAGCCCGACTAGCGGGTTATCCTACGAGCAGTACTTC.